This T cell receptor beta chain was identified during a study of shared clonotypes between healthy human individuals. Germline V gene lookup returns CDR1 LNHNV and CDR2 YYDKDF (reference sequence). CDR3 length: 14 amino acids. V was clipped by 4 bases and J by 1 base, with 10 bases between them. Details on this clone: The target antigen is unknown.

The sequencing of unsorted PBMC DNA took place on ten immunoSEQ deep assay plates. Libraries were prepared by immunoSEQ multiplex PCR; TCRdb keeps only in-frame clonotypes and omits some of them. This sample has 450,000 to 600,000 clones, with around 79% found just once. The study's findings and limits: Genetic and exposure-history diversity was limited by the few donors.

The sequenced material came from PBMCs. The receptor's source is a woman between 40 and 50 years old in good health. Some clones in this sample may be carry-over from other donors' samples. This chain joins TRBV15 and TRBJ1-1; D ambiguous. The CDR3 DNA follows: TGTGCCACCAGCACCGGACGGTCGAACACTGAAGCTTTCTTT. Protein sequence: CATSTGRSNTEAFF.